This record covers a single TCR beta chain. No antigen is known for it. The sample originates from a study of cytomegalovirus exposure and HLA in healthy donors. General study results and limits: In a later analysis, TCR beta V- and J-gene trimming showed a link to a missense DCLRE1C variant.

The PCR made use of 60 Vbeta and 13 Jbeta primers. Clones were read by immunoSEQ multiplex PCR, and TCRdb kept only the in-frame ones, dropping some. The sample includes 95,000 to 100,000 clones, approximately 76% of them seen just once. Material: PBMCs. The origin of this receptor is a man in his forties in good health and CMV-seronegative.

CDR3: CASSAQTGGTEAFF. CDR3 sequence (DNA): TGTGCCAGCAGTGCACAAACAGGTGGAACTGAAGCTTTCTTT. The chain links TRBV6-4 to TRBJ1-1; perhaps TRBD1 as D (5 bases). Germline CDR1 MRHNA, CDR2 SNTAGT. Trimming took 4 bases from V and 5 from J, leaving 14 bases between them. The CDR3 runs to 14 residues.